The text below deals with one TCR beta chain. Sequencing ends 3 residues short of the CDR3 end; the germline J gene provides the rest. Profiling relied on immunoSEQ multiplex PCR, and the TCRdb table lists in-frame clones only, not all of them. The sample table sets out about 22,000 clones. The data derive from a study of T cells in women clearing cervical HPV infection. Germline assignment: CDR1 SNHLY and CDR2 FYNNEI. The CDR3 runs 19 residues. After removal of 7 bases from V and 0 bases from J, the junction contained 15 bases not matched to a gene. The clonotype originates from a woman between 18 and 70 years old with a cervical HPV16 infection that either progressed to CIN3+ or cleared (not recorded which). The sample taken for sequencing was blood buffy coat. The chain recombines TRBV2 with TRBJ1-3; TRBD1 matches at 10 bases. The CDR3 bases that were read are TGTGCCAGCACCAAAGGGACAGGGGACTTGGGGAGCTCTGGAAACACC. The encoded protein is CASTKGTGDLGSSGNT. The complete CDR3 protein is CASTKGTGDLGSSGNTIYF.